Reported below is one T cell receptor (beta chain). Its antigen target is currently unknown. No much larger clone exists at a distance of one base, and base qualities are not known. Using the deep immunoSEQ assay, TCR CDR3 regions were amplified from genomic DNA by multiplex PCR. Genomic DNA extracted from each cell subset was distributed evenly over all wells of several immunoSEQ 96-well plates, and each plate served as one replicate. For sorted subsets, approximately 200 ng of genomic DNA, equivalent to some 30,000 T cell genomes, went into each replicate PCR. Purified libraries were quantified with a Qubit 3.0 fluorometer, sized on a Bioanalyzer 2100, and re-quantified with the KAPA Library Quantification kit. Every immunoSEQ 96-well plate was sequenced on a separate single-read 150-cycle Illumina NextSeq 550 flow cell. In the authors' own workflow: Because only junctional sequences without quality scores were contained in the immunoSEQ output, filtering matching that applied to full-length reads could not be performed. To assign V/J genes and CDR3, sequences were annotated against IMGT germline references using PyIR, a Python wrapper for IgBLAST v1.9. Reads were filtered out if the reads had weak V/J assignments (E-value above 1e-6), no CDR3, stop codons, out-of-frame junctions, or ambiguous translated residues. V3J clonotypes were defined by identical inferred V gene, J gene, and CDR3 amino acid sequence. Percentage overlap between repertoires was computed as shared unique clonotypes divided by the size of the smaller repertoire. Richness of each repertoire was evaluated using RTK rarefaction, the Chao1 estimator, and Recon v2.1 estimates of unobserved clonotypes. For all TCRbeta clonotypes obtained by the gDNA method from a handful of donors, generation probabilities were computed with OLGA. In TCRdb, the immuneACCESS table is reduced to in-frame sequences with V and J assigned. These tables do not hold every clone; where another copy was compared, an unresolved V gene accounts for under half, and the others remain unexplained. The DNA was the basis for D and trimming; V, J and clone size are from that table. The sample table records approximately 2,000,000 clones; just over 90% of these occur just once. The ten largest clonotypes hold more than 1.5% of the sample.

This record belongs to a study of shared clonotypes between healthy human individuals (dated by TCRdb to about 2020). As for the study more broadly: Three men and a couple of women, aged 18 to 49 years, made up the cohort. For each donor, three plates each were used for CD4 naive and CD4 memory, two plates were used for CD8 naive, and one plate was used for CD8 memory. To estimate repertoire size and how much clonotypes are shared between individuals, the study performed deep sequencing of blood TCR repertoires from roughly five healthy adults. To increase sequencing depth and limit assay-specific biases, different laboratories used diverse techniques to prepare libraries and sequence TCR repertoires. Per donor, leukapheresis produced somewhere between about 0.85 and 8.9 billion PBMCs.

The CDR3 has 14 amino acids, counting the end cysteine and phenylalanine. The kept DNA is CDR3 alone, 42 bases in frame from the first base. V gives up 1 base and J gives up 5 bases, and the segment between their germline ends measures 9 bases. From a lookup of the germline V gene (reference sequence), CDR1 and CDR2 are MNHEY and SMNVEV. Study-wide findings and limitations: Across a handful of donors, roughly 5.1% of naive CD4, 3% to 4% of naive CD8, 2.3% of memory CD4, and approximately 0.4% of memory CD8 clonotypes were shared. Only blood was sampled, and tissue TCR repertoires likely differ from those in blood. The small number of donors limited the genetic and exposure-history diversity represented. Incomplete sequencing was indicated by rarefaction of sorted-subset datasets, despite the large sequencing depth. Based on pairwise subsampling, the degree of clonotype sharing among donors was expected to be affected by sequencing depth. Compared with non-shared clonotypes, the clonotypes found in all four sorted-subset donors had higher generation probabilities. Larger estimated clonotype richness was generally found for naive subsets than for memory subsets.

CD8 naive samples were obtained by positive selection for CCR7 among CD45RO-negative cells, yielding a CD45RA+CCR7+ population from which TemRA cells were excluded. Donors were healthy HIV-negative adults with no recently reported acute infections or vaccinations. All donors were Caucasian adults living in Nashville, Tennessee, USA. Blood was collected by leukapheresis, and PBMCs were isolated by Ficoll-Histopaque density gradient centrifugation and then cryopreserved in liquid nitrogen vapor phase. Analytical flow cytometry was used to check the purity and quantity of every magnetically sorted T cell population. Each sorted fraction had its genomic DNA isolated and then quantified by UV absorbance on a Nanodrop 2000c.

This receptor chain uses TRBV27 and TRBJ2-1; the D gene cannot be named for sure. Sequenced: naive CD8+ T cells from PBMCs. The label giving this sample's cell subset or site can be read as: CD45RA+CCR7+. This TCR derives from a young man in good health. Some clones in this sample may be carry-over from other donors' samples. CDR3 loop: CASSLYETHNEQFF. The DNA sequence follows: TGTGCCAGCAGTTTATACGAGACGCACAATGAGCAGTTCTTC.